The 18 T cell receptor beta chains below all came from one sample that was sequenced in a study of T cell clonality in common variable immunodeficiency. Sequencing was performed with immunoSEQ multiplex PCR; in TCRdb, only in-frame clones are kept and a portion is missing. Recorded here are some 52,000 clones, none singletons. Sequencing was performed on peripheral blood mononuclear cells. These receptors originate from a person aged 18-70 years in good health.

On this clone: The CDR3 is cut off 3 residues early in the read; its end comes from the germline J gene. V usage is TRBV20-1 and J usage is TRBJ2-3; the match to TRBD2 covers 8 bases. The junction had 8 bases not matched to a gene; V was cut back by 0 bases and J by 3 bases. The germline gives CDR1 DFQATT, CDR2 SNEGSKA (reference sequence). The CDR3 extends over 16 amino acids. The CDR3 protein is CSARDPRTSMTDTQYF. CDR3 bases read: TGCAGTGCTAGAGATCCAAGGACTAGCATGACAGATACG.

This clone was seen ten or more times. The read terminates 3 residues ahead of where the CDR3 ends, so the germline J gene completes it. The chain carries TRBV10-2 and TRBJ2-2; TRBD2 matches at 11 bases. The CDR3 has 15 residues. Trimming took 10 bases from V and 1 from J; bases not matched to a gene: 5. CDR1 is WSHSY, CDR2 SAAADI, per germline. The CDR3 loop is CATPTSGGNTGELFF. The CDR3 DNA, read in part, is TGCGCCACGCCTACTAGCGGGGGGAACACCGGGGAG.

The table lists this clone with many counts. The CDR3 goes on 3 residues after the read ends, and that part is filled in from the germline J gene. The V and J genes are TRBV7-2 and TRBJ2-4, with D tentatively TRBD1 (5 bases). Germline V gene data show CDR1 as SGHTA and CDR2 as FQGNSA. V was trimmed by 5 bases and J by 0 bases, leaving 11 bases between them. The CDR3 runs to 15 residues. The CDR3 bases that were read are TGTGCCAGCAGCCGCGAGACAGTAGCCAAAAACATT. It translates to CASSRETVAKNI. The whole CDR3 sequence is CASSRETVAKNIQYF.

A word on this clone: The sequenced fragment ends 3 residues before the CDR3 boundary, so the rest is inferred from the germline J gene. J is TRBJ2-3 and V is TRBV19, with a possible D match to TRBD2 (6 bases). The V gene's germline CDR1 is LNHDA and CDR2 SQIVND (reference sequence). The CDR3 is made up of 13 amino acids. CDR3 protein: CASSGRGGQPQYF. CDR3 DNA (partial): TGTGCCAGTAGTGGTAGGGGAGGTCAGCCG.

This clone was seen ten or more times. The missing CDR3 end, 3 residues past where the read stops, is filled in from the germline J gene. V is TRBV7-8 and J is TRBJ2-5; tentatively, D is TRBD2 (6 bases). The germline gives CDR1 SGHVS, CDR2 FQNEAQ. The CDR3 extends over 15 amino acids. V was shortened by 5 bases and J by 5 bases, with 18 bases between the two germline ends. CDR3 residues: CASSPTEGSFETQYF. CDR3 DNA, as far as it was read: TGTGCCAGCAGCCCCACGGAGGGGAGCTTTGAGACC.

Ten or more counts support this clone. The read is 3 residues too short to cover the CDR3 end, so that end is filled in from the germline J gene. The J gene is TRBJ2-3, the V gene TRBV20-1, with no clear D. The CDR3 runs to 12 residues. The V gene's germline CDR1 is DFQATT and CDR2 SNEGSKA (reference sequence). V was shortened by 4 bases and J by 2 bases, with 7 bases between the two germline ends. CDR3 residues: CSAKTSTDTQYF. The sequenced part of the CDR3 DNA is TGCAGTGCTAAAACTTCCACAGATACG.

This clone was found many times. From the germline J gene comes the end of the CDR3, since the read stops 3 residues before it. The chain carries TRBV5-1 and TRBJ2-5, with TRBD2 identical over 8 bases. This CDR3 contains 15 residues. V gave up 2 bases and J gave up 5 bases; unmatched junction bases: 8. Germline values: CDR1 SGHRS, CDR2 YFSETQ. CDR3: CASSLTSGSDETQYF. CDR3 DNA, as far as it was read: TGCGCCAGCAGCTTAACTAGCGGAAGTGATGAGACC.

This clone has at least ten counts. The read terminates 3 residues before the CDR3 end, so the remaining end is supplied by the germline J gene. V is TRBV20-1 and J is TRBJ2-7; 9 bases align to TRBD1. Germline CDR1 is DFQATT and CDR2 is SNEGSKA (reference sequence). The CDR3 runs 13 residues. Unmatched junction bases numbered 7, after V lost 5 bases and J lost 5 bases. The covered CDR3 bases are TGCAGTGCTGCGGGACAGGGTACGGACGAG. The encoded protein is CSAAGQGTDE. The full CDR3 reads CSAAGQGTDEQYF.

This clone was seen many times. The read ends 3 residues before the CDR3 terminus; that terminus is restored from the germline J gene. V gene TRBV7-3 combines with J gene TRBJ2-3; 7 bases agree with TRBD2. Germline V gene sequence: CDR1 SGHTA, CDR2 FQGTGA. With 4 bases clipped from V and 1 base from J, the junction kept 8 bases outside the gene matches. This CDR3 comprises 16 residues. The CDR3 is CASSYKRDGRTDTQYF. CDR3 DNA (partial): TGTGCCAGCAGCTATAAGCGGGATGGTCGCACAGATACG.

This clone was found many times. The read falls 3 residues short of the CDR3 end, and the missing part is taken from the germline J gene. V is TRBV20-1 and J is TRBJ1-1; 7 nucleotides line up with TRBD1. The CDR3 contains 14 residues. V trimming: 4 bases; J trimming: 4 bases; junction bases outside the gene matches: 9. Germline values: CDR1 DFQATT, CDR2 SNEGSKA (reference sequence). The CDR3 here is CSAIRGRGGTEAFF. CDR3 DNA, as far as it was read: TGCAGTGCTATCAGGGGGAGAGGCGGCACTGAA.

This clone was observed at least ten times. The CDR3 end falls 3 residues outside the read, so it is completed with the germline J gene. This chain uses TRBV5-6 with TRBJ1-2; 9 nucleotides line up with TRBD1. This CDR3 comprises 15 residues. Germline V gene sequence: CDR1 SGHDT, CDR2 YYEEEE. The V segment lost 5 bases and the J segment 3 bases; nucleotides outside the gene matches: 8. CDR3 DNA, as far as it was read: TGTGCCAGCAGGCCACAGGGGGCGCGACACTATGGC. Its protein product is CASRPQGARHYG. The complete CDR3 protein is CASRPQGARHYGYTF.

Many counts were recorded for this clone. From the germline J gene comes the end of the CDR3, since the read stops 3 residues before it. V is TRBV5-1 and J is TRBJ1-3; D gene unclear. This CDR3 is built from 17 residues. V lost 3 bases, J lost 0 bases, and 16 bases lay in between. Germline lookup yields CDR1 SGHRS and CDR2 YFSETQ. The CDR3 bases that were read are TGCGCCAGCAGCTCGGACGCGGGTCCCCTCTCTGGAAACACC. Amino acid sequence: CASSSDAGPLSGNT. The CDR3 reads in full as CASSSDAGPLSGNTIYF.

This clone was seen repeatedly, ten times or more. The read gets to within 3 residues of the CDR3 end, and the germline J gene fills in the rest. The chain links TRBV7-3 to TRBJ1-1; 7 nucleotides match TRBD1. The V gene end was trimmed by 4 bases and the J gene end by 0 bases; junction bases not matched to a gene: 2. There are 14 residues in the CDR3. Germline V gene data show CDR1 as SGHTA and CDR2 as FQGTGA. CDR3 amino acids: CASSSTGVNTEAFF. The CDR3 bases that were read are TGTGCCAGCAGCTCCACAGGGGTGAACACTGAA.

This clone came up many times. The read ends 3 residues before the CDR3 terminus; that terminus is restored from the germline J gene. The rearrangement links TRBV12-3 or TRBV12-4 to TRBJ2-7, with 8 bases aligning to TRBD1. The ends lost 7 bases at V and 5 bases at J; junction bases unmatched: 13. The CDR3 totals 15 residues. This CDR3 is CASTKGKAGGNEQYF. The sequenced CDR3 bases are TGTGCCAGCACCAAAGGCAAGGCAGGGGGCAACGAG.

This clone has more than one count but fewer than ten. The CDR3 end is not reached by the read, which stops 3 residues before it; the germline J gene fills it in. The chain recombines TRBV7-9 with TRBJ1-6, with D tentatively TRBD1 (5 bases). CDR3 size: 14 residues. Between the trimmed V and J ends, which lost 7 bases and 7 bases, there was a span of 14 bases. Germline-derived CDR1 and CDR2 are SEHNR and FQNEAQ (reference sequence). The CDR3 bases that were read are TGTGCCAGCACCGCGGGGCTGGAGAATTCACCC. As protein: CASTAGLENSP. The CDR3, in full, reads CASTAGLENSPLHF.

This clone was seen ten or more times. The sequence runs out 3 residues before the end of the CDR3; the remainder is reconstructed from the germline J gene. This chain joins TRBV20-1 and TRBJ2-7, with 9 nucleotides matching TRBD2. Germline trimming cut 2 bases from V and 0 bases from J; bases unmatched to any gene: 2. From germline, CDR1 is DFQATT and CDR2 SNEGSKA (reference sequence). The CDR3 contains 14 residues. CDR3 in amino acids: CSARKAGGSYEQYF. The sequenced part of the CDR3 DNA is TGCAGTGCTAGAAAAGCGGGGGGCTCCTACGAG.

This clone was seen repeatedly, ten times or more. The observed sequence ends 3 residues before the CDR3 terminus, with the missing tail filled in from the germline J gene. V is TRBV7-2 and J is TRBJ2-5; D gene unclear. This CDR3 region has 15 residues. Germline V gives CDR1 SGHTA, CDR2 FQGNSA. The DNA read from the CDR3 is TGTGCCAGCAGCTTAAGGGCCGGCCTACCAACCACC. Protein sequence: CASSLRAGLPTT. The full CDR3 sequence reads CASSLRAGLPTTQYF. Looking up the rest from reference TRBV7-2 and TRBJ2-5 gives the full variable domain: GAGVSQSPSNKVTEKGKDVELRCDPISGHTALYWYRQSLGQGLEFLIYFQGNSAPDKSGLPSDRFSAERTGGSVSTLTIQRTQQEDSAVYLCASSLRAGLPTTQYFGPGTRLLVL.

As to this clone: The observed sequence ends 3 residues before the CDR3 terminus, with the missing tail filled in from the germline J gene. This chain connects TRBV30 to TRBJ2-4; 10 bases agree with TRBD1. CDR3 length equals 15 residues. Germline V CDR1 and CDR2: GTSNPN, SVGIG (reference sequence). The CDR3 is CAWSTSDRGRYGQYF. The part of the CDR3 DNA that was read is TGTGCCTGGAGTACTTCGGACAGGGGGAGATATGGT.